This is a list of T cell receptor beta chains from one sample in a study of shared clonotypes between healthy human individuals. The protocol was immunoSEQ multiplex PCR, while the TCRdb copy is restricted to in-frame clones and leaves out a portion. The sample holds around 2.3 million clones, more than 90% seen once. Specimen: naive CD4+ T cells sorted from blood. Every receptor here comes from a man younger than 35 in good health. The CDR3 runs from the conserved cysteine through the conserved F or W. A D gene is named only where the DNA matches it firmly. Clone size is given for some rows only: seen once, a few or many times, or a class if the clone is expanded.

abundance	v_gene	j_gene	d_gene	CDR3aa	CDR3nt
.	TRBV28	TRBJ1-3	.	CASSLGRAGGNTIYF	TGTGCCAGCAGTTTAGGAAGGGCAGGGGGAAACACCATATATTTT
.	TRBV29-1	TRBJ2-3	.	CSVGKDSSTDTQYF	TGCAGCGTTGGAAAGGATTCAAGCACAGATACGCAGTATTTT
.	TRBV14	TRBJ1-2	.	CASSQDRRDGGLRGYTF	TGTGCCAGCAGCCAAGATCGCCGGGACGGAGGTCTACGTGGCTACACCTTC
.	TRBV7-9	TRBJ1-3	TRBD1	CASSVLVGQGYGNTIYF	TGTGCCAGCAGCGTTTTAGTGGGACAGGGATACGGAAACACCATATATTTT
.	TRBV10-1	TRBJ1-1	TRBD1	CASSSRTGPNTEAFF	TGCGCCAGCTCGTCGCGGACAGGGCCGAACACTGAAGCTTTCTTT
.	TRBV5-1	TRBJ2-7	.	CASSLGGTSYEQYF	TGCGCCAGCAGCTTGGGGGGGACCTCATACGAGCAGTACTTC
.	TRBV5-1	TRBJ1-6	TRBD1	CASSWAGTGNSPLHF	TGCGCCAGCAGTTGGGCCGGGACAGGGAATTCACCCCTCCACTTT
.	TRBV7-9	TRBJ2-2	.	CASSLVPSAGELFF	TGTGCCAGCAGCTTAGTACCGTCCGCCGGGGAGCTGTTTTTT
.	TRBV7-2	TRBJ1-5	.	CASSLEPGANQPQHF	TGTGCCAGCAGCTTAGAGCCCGGGGCCAATCAGCCCCAGCATTTT
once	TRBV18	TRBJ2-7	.	CASSPTAYEQYF	TGTGCCAGCTCACCCACCGCCTACGAGCAGTACTTC
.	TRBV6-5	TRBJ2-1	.	CASSPQGFYNEQFF	TGTGCCAGCAGCCCCCAGGGTTTCTACAATGAGCAGTTCTTC
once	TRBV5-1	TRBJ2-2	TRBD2	CASSLRTSGTGELFF	TGCGCCAGCAGCTTACGGACTAGCGGCACCGGGGAGCTGTTTTTT
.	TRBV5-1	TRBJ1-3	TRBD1	CASSLGQGAPGNTIYF	TGCGCCAGCAGCCTTGGACAGGGGGCCCCTGGAAACACCATATATTTT
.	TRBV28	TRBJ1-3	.	CASSPGTAGNTIYF	TGTGCCAGCAGTCCCGGTACGGCTGGAAACACCATATATTTT
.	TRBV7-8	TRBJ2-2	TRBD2	CASSLAPSGLISGELFF	TGTGCCAGCAGCTTAGCGCCCTCGGGACTAATCTCCGGGGAGCTGTTTTTT
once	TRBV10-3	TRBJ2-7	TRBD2	CAISELAGPTYEQYF	TGTGCCATCAGTGAGCTAGCGGGCCCTACCTACGAGCAGTACTTC
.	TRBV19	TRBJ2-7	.	CASSISSYNYEQYF	TGTGCCAGTAGTATCTCCAGTTACAACTACGAGCAGTACTTC
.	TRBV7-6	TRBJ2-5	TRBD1	CASSLGGQGETQYF	TGTGCCAGCAGCTTAGGGGGACAGGGAGAGACCCAGTACTTC
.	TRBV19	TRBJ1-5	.	CASSAPGTYSNQPQHF	TGTGCCAGTAGTGCGCCGGGAACTTATAGCAATCAGCCCCAGCATTTT
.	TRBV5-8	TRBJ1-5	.	CASSLGGDQPQHF	TGTGCCAGCAGCTTGGGGGGAGATCAGCCCCAGCATTTT
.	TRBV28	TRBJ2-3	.	CASRTGGARTDTQYF	TGTGCCAGCAGGACAGGTGGGGCCCGCACAGATACGCAGTATTTT
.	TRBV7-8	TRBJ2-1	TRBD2	CASSPGLARNEQFF	TGTGCCAGCAGCCCTGGACTAGCTAGGAATGAGCAGTTCTTC